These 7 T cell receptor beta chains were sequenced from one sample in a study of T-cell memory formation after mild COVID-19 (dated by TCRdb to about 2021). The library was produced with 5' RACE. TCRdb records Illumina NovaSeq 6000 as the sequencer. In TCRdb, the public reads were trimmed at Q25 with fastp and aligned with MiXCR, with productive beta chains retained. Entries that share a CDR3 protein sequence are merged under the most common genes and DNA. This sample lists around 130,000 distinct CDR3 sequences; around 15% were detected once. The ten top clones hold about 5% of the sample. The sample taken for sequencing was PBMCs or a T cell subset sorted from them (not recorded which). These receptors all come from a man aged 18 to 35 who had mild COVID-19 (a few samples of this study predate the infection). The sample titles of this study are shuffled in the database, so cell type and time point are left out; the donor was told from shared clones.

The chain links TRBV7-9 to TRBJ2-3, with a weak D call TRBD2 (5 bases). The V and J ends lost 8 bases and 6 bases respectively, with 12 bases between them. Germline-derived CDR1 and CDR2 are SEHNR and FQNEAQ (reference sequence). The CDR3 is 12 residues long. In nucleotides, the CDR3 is TGTGCCAGCGGTGGGAGTTGGGATACGCAGTATTTT. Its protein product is CASGGSWDTQYF. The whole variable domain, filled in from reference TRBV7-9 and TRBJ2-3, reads DTGVSQNPRHKITKRGQNVTFRCDPISEHNRLYWYRQTLGQGPEFLTYFQNEAQLEKSRLLSDRFSAERPKGSFSTLEIQRTEQGDSAMYLCASGGSWDTQYFGPGTRLTVL.

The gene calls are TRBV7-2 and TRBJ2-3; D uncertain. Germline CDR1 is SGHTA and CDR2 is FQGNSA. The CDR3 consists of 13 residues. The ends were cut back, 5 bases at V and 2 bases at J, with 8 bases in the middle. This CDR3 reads CASSPTHTDTQYF. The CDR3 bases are TGTGCCAGCAGCCCAACCCACACAGATACGCAGTATTTT. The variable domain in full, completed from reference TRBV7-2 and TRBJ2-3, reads GAGVSQSPSNKVTEKGKDVELRCDPISGHTALYWYRQSLGQGLEFLIYFQGNSAPDKSGLPSDRFSAERTGGSVSTLTIQRTQQEDSAVYLCASSPTHTDTQYFGPGTRLTVL.

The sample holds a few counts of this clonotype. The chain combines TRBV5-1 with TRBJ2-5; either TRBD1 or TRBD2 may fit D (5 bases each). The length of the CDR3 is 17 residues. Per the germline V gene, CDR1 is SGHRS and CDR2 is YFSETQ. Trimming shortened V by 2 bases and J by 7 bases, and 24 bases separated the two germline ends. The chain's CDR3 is CASSLPLPAGTDMTQYF. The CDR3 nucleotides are TGCGCCAGCAGCTTACCCCTCCCTGCCGGGACGGACATGACCCAGTACTTC.

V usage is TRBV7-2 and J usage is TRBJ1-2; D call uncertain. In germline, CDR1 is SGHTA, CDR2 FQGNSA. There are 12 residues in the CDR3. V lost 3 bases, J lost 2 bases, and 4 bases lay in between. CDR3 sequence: CASSFGNYGYTF. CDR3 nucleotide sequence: TGTGCCAGCAGCTTTGGGAACTATGGCTACACCTTC.

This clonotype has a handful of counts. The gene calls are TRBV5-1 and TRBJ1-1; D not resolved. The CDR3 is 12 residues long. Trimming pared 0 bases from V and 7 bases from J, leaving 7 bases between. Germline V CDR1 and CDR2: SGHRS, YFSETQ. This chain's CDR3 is CASSLAGYEAFF. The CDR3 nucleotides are TGCGCCAGCAGCTTGGCCGGGTATGAAGCTTTCTTT.

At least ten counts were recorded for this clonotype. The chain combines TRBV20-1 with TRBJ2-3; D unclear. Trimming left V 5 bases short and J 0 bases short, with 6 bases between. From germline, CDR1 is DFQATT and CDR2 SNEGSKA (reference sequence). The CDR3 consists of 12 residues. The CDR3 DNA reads TGCAGTGCTCCCTCAAGCACAGATACGCAGTATTTT. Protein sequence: CSAPSSTDTQYF.

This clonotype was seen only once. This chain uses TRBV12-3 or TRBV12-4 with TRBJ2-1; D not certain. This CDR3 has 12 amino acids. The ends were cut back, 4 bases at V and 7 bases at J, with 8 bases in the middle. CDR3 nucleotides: TGTGCCAGCAGTTGGGTCACGAATGAGCAGTTCTTC. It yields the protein CASSWVTNEQFF.